The 2 T cell receptor beta chains below all came from one sample that was sequenced in a study of blood T cell dynamics during melanoma immunotherapy. Documented time point: week 3, after first cycle of checkpoint inhibitor. TCRdb's table, derived via immunoSEQ multiplex PCR, lists solely in-frame clones and lacks some. Among roughly 400 clones listed, about 78% were seen once. The sample was central memory CD8+ T cells from blood, taken from a patient treated with checkpoint blockade. Every receptor here comes from a human donor with melanoma.

This clone came up once. The rearrangement uses TRBV28 and TRBJ2-1; D uncertain. Germline V CDR1 and CDR2: MDHEN, SYDVKM. The CDR3 length is 16 residues. V lost 6 bases to trimming and J lost 0 bases, with 15 bases between them. The CDR3 region has the DNA TGTGCCAGCAGCCTCGACCCGGCGAGCTCCTACAATGAGCAGTTCTTC. Its translation: CASSLDPASSYNEQFF.

This clone was seen more than once but under ten times. The chain links TRBV27 to TRBJ1-2, with D possibly matching TRBD1 (5 bases). Trimming cost V 5 bases and J 0 bases, with 10 bases left between them. This CDR3 has 14 residues. In germline, CDR1 is MNHEY, CDR2 SMNVEV (reference sequence). As DNA, the CDR3 is TGTGCCAGCAGTGGACACGATCCTAACTATGGCTACACCTTC. Translated, it gives CASSGHDPNYGYTF.